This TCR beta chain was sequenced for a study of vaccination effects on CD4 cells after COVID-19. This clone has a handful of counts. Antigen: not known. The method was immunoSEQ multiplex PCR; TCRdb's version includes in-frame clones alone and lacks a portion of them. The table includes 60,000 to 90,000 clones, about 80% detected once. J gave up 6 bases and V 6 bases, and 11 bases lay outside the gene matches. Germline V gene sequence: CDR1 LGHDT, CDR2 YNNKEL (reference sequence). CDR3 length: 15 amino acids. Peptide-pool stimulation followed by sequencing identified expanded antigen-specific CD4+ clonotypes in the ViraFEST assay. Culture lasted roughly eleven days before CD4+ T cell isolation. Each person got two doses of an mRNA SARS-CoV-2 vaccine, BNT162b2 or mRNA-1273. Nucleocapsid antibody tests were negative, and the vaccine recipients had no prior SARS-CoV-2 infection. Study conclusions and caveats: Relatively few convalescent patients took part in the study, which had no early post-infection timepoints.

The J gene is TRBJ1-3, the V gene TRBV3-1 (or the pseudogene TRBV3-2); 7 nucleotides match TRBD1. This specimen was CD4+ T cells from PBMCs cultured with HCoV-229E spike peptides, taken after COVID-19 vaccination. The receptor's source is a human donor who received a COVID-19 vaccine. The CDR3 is CASSRRTGTENTIYF. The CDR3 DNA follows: TGTGCCAGCAGTCGCCGAACCGGGACAGAAAACACCATATATTTT.